A selection of T cell receptor beta chains follows, all from one sample in a study of OX40 agonist ivuxolimab in advanced cancers. Libraries were prepared by immunoSEQ multiplex PCR; TCRdb keeps only in-frame clonotypes and omits some of them. The data hold about 82,000 clones, with around 85% observed a single time. Sequenced material: CD4+ or CD8+ T cells sorted from blood, taken in a trial of the OX40 agonist ivuxolimab. These receptors were obtained from an adult with an advanced solid tumor such as melanoma, head and neck, liver or kidney cancer. Both conserved end residues are part of each CDR3. The size entry is marked missing in some rows and otherwise reads once, few, many or a size class.

TRBJ1-4,TRBV18,NA,CASSRRGGAHEKLFF
TRBJ2-7,TRBV19,once,CASSIAAGAHYEQYF
TRBJ2-1,TRBV7-2,few,CASSLESGGAGNEQFF
TRBJ2-7,TRBV7-2,NA,CASSLQGHEQYF
TRBJ2-5,TRBV28,NA,CASREGGSETQYF
TRBJ2-1,TRBV7-6,NA,CASSLFQGALTSGGYNEQFF
TRBJ2-3,TRBV5-4,NA,CASSLTWTGSTDTQYF
TRBJ1-4,TRBV7-9,NA,CASSPGTSDEKLFF
TRBJ2-1,TRBV6-7,NA,CASSWDGNNEQFF
TRBJ2-1,TRBV11-2,NA,CASSKDRDNEQFF
TRBJ2-7,TRBV7-2,NA,CASSLIGVGQYF
TRBJ1-1,TRBV7-2,NA,CASSLGDGYTEAFF